This TCR beta chain derives from a study of Ad26.COV2.S vaccination and SARS-CoV-2 variants (dated by TCRdb to the early 2020s). The study in broad terms: Donors in the vaccine arm were drawn from COV1001, a multicentre, randomized, double-blind, placebo-controlled phase I-IIa trial testing Ad26.COV2.S in healthy adults. Trial participants were randomized into five groups of five: low-dose or high-dose Ad26.COV2.S given once or twice, or placebo on both occasions. A total of around 32 samples were included in the TCR-sequenced set, comprising around 19 Ad26.COV2.S vaccine recipients, 5 placebo recipients and 8 SARS-CoV-2 convalescent individuals. Blinding of investigators to trial group allocation was maintained during experiments and outcome assessment. Ad26.COV2.S was administered intramuscularly at a dose of 5x10^10 or 1x10^11 viral particles, either as one shot or as two shots given 56 days apart. The specificity and breadth of SARS-CoV-2-reactive T cell receptors after Ad26.COV2.S vaccination were assessed by TCRbeta repertoire sequencing. What the research found in general, with its limitations: Higher spike-specific TCR breadth was observed in Ad26.COV2.S recipients than in placebo recipients (P = 0.0014). The study was not powered for comparison of responses between vaccine doses or regimens. Vaccine and placebo recipients had comparable non-spike TCR breadth, which fits with the vaccine containing only spike. After vaccination, spike-specific CD8+ and CD4+ T cell responses were reported to show substantial breadth. The authors noted that total T cell responses may have been underestimated by the TCR breadth and depth analyses.

The CDR3 runs 12 residues from the cysteine to the phenylalanine. Of all the DNA, just the CDR3 is kept, 36 bases in frame from base 1. V gives up 5 bases and J gives up 8 bases, and the segment between their germline ends measures 12 bases. The CDR1 and CDR2 encoded by the germline V gene are MDHEN and SYDVKM. Interpreted using the paper, the treatment or condition label stands for: roughly 18 received Ad26.COV2.S at low or high dose, single or two shots; about five received placebo; per-sample allocation not given. For vaccine and placebo recipients, repertoires were sequenced using samples collected on day 63 after the first injection. In Cohort 1b, about 27 adults aged 18-55 years were enrolled at a single site in Boston, USA, between 29 July and 7 August 2020. Ad26.COV2.S consisted of a replication-incompetent adenovirus type 26 vector by which a prefusion-stabilized SARS-CoV-2 spike protein from the original Wuhan strain was expressed.

The immunoSEQ Assay was used to sequence TCRbeta CDR3 regions. After extraction, genomic DNA underwent amplification by bias-controlled multiplex PCR, followed by high-throughput sequencing. The original pipeline was this. To quantify the absolute abundance of every unique TCRbeta CDR3 region, sequences were collapsed and filtered. Usable DNA was measured by amplifying reference genes present in all nucleated cells, and TCRbeta template counts were normalized to that usable DNA to estimate T cell fraction. Repertoire TCRs were annotated as SARS-CoV-2-specific by exact matching of V gene, CDR3 amino acid sequence and J gene to a known reactive TCR set. The reference SARS-CoV-2 TCR set was derived from MIRA and filtered for enrichment in COVID-19-positive ImmuneCODE repertoires, a step that removed public or cross-reactive TCRs. Based on the MIRA antigens, annotated TCRs were further analysed at the level of specific ORF or position within ORF. Breadth was defined as annotated unique rearrangements over total unique productive rearrangements; depth was the summed frequency of those rearrangements. Two-sided Wilcoxon rank-sum tests were applied when comparing TCR breadth between groups. In its TCRdb copy, this immuneACCESS table keeps in-frame sequences only and misses some clones. Where compared with another copy, unresolved V genes explain less than half of these, and the others have no known cause. V, J and clone size derive from that table, while D and trimming were established from the DNA sequence. For this sample the table gives about 440,000 clones, of which roughly 87% were detected only once. The ten biggest clones cover 4.3% of the sample.

Points on this clone: There is no known antigen for this receptor. No base quality values were provided; no much bigger clone lies one nucleotide off.

The material was peripheral blood, obtained in a trial of Ad26.COV2.S vaccine versus placebo. This TCR was sampled from a person between 18 and 60 years old who received the Ad26.COV2.S COVID-19 vaccine or a placebo. This receptor chain uses TRBV28 and TRBJ1-2; TRBD1 is perhaps the D gene, given 5 matching bases. The CDR3 amino acid sequence is: CASSPLGRGYTF. The bases read TGTGCCAGCAGTCCCCTGGGGCGAGGCTACACCTTC.